A selection of T cell receptor beta chains follows, all from one sample in a study of blood T cell repertoires in COVID-19. Method: immunoSEQ multiplex PCR; TCRdb's copy keeps in-frame clones and lacks some. The data show tens of thousands of clones, 83% seen once. Sequenced material: peripheral blood. The receptors come from a woman aged 60 to 75 with acute or convalescent COVID-19. CDR3s include the opening cysteine and the closing phenylalanine or tryptophan. A D gene is named only where the DNA matches it firmly. A clone size is listed for some rows: how often the clone was seen (once, few, many), or a class if it is expanded.

V gene	clone size	D gene	J gene	CDR3 DNA	CDR3 protein
TRBV9	few	TRBD1	TRBJ1-1	TGTGCCAGCGGACAGGGGGATGGCACTGAAGCTTTCTTT	CASGQGDGTEAFF
TRBV2	.	TRBD1	TRBJ1-2	TGTGCCAGCCGAGCCGGGACAGGGCTGTATGTGACTGGCTACACCTTC	CASRAGTGLYVTGYTF
TRBV6-5	.	TRBD2	TRBJ2-1	TGTGCCAGCAGTTACGGCCTAGCGGGGGGCCTCAATGAGCAGTTCTTC	CASSYGLAGGLNEQFF
TRBV2	few	.	TRBJ1-2	TGTGCCAGCAGTTTGCGGGTAGTGTCGGGCTACACCTTC	CASSLRVVSGYTF
TRBV12-3/TRBV12-4	.	TRBD1	TRBJ1-5	TGTGCCAGCGACAGGGGTCAACAGCCCCAGCATTTT	CASDRGQQPQHF
TRBV6-4	.	.	TRBJ1-6	TGTGCCAGCAGTGACTCAGGGGCTAATTCACCCCTCCACTTT	CASSDSGANSPLHF
TRBV5-1	.	TRBD1	TRBJ1-1	TGCGCCACAGCTTCGGGACAGGGATCCAAGAACACTGAAGCTTTCTTT	CATASGQGSKNTEAFF
TRBV24-1	.	TRBD1	TRBJ1-2	TGTGCCACCAGTGATTCCCTAGGGGGCGGCTACACCTTC	CATSDSLGGGYTF
TRBV4-1	.	.	TRBJ2-2	TGCGCCAGCAGCCAAGAGGCCGTCCCCGGGGAGCTGTTTTTT	CASSQEAVPGELFF
TRBV7-9	.	TRBD1	TRBJ2-2	TGTGCCAGCAGCCCTACCCGGACAGGGGTGAACACCGGGGAGCTGTTTTTT	CASSPTRTGVNTGELFF
TRBV6-5	.	TRBD1	TRBJ2-3	TGTGCCAGCTCACAGGGGGCTCCAGATACGCAGTATTTT	CASSQGAPDTQYF
TRBV30	.	.	TRBJ2-3	TGTGCCTGGAGTGTGATTAGCGGCCCAGATACGCAGTATTTT	CAWSVISGPDTQYF
TRBV9	.	.	TRBJ1-2	TGTGCCAGCAGCGTTCCCGGGGGGCGCAGCTATGGCTACACCTTC	CASSVPGGRSYGYTF
TRBV7-2	.	.	TRBJ2-7	TGTGCCAGCACCATGCCAACAACCTACGAGCAGTACTTC	CASTMPTTYEQYF
TRBV18	few	.	TRBJ2-5	TGTGCCAGCTCGACCGGGATGGAGACCCAGTACTTC	CASSTGMETQYF
TRBV5-5	.	TRBD1	TRBJ1-1	TGTGCCAGCAGGGGACAGGATAACACTGAAGCTTTCTTT	CASRGQDNTEAFF
TRBV18	.	.	TRBJ1-2	TGTGCCAGCTCACCAGCCCTAACAGGTAGTTATGGCTACACCTTC	CASSPALTGSYGYTF
TRBV2	.	.	TRBJ1-5	TGTGCCAGCAGTGCTCTAGGAACGGCCAGCAATCAGCCCCAGCATTTT	CASSALGTASNQPQHF
TRBV5-1	.	TRBD1	TRBJ1-2	TGCGCCAGCAGCTTGAGGGCCACAGGGGGCGGGGACGGCTACACCTTC	CASSLRATGGGDGYTF
TRBV19	.	.	TRBJ1-5	TGTGCCAGTAGTATTTCCGGGGGGCGTTCTTATCAGCCCCAGCATTTT	CASSISGGRSYQPQHF
TRBV6-6	.	TRBD1	TRBJ1-1	TGTGCCAGCAGCCTTAGACAGGGCGCGACTGAAGCTTTCTTT	CASSLRQGATEAFF
TRBV5-4	.	TRBD1	TRBJ1-3	TGTGCCAGCAGCCCGGGGACAGATCCTGGAAACACCATATATTTT	CASSPGTDPGNTIYF
TRBV5-1	.	TRBD1	TRBJ1-2	TGCGCCAGCAGTGAGGACAGGGCTAACTATGGCTACACCTTC	CASSEDRANYGYTF
TRBV7-2	.	TRBD2	TRBJ2-2	TGTGCCAGCCGTCCTTGGGGGGGACGTAGCGGGGAGCTGTTTTTT	CASRPWGGRSGELFF
TRBV6-5	.	TRBD1	TRBJ1-2	TGTGCCAGCAGTTCTCCGGGACAGGGGAACGGCTACACCTTC	CASSSPGQGNGYTF
TRBV19	.	TRBD1	TRBJ1-4	TGTGCCAGTAGTGCGGACAGGGGGCAAGGTGAAAAACTGTTTTTT	CASSADRGQGEKLFF
TRBV12-3/TRBV12-4	.	.	TRBJ2-1	TGTGCCAGCAGTTTAGTCGGTTACAATGAGCAGTTCTTC	CASSLVGYNEQFF
TRBV5-4	.	TRBD1	TRBJ1-2	TGTGCCAGCAGCTCGGAGCGAACAGGGGGCTCCTATGGCTACACCTTC	CASSSERTGGSYGYTF
TRBV2	once	TRBD2	TRBJ2-5	TGTGCCAGCAGGTGGCGGGGGGGCCAGGGAGAGACCCAGTACTTC	CASRWRGGQGETQYF
TRBV5-1	.	TRBD2	TRBJ2-7	TGCGCCAGCAGCTTTTCAGCGGGGGGCCACTACGAGCAGTACTTC	CASSFSAGGHYEQYF
TRBV19	.	.	TRBJ2-1	TGTGCCTCCAGCACGCGGGGACTGACCTACAATGAGCAGTTCTTC	CASSTRGLTYNEQFF
TRBV6-1	.	.	TRBJ1-4	TGTGCCAGCAGTGAAGCGCCAGGGGCTGGGGAAAAACTGTTTTTT	CASSEAPGAGEKLFF